This T cell receptor (beta chain) was obtained from a study of T cell changes during pregnancy in multiple sclerosis. Some clones are missing from TCRdb's copy, which holds only in-frame ones; the method was immunoSEQ multiplex PCR. The sample lists 40,000 to 50,000 clones, around 93% occurring once. This sequence originates from a female donor with multiple sclerosis, enrolled in a pregnancy study. Here the sequenced sample was CD8+ T cells from peripheral blood mononuclear cells, taken in the third trimester of pregnancy.

CDR3 bases: TGTGCCAGCAGCTTAGGACCGGGAGTGAACGAGCAGTACTTC. This encodes CASSLGPGVNEQYF. The chain carries TRBV5-6 and TRBJ2-7; a weak D match, TRBD2 (6 bases). The CDR3 extends over 14 amino acids. Trimming took off 2 bases at V and 5 bases at J, with 14 bases between the two ends. Germline-derived CDR1 and CDR2 are SGHDT and YYEEEE.